This is a list of T cell receptor beta chains from one sample in a study of shared clonotypes between healthy human individuals. Data came from immunoSEQ multiplex PCR; TCRdb stores just in-frame clones and leaves some out. The sample records around 620,000 clones, approximately 95% being singletons. The material sequenced was naive CD8+ T cells sorted from blood. These receptors came from a woman aged 25 to 45 in good health. The CDR3 runs from the conserved cysteine through the conserved F or W. The D gene is left open where the match is weak. Only part of the rows carry a size: once, few, many, or a class if the clone is expanded.

TRBJ2-2	-	TRBV6-4	TRBD1	CASSDSLQGFAGELFF	TGTGCCAGCAGTGACTCGTTACAGGGGTTTGCCGGGGAGCTGTTTTTT
TRBJ2-7	-	TRBV27	TRBD1	CASRAGTGHEQYF	TGTGCCAGCAGGGCCGGGACAGGGCACGAGCAGTACTTC
TRBJ2-7	-	TRBV11-2	TRBD1	CASSLGSGQGRDEQYF	TGTGCCAGCAGCTTAGGTTCGGGACAGGGAAGGGACGAGCAGTACTTC
TRBJ1-4	once	TRBV28	-	CASRHPGGGTNEKLFF	TGTGCCAGCAGACACCCCGGGGGCGGAACTAATGAAAAACTGTTTTTT
TRBJ2-7	-	TRBV6-5	-	CASSYGGGEQYF	TGTGCCAGCAGTTACGGAGGGGGCGAGCAGTACTTC
TRBJ2-3	-	TRBV19	TRBD2	CASSVGLAGGPTDTQYF	TGTGCCAGTAGTGTGGGACTAGCGGGAGGGCCGACGGATACGCAGTATTTT
TRBJ1-1	once	TRBV28	-	CASSFVRANTEAFF	TGTGCCAGCAGTTTCGTCAGGGCGAACACTGAAGCTTTCTTT
TRBJ2-7	-	TRBV7-8	TRBD1	CASSLGGTDSYEQYF	TGTGCCAGCAGCTTAGGAGGGACAGACTCCTACGAGCAGTACTTC
TRBJ1-1	once	TRBV7-9	TRBD1	CASSLAFRTGVDTEAFF	TGTGCCAGCAGCTTAGCGTTCAGGACAGGGGTGGACACTGAAGCTTTCTTT
TRBJ2-7	-	TRBV4-1	-	CASSPFQGPEQYF	TGCGCCAGCAGCCCCTTCCAAGGGCCCGAGCAGTACTTC
TRBJ2-2	-	TRBV5-4	-	CASSANRDDNTGELFF	TGTGCCAGCAGCGCTAACCGGGACGACAACACCGGGGAGCTGTTTTTT
TRBJ2-1	-	TRBV30	-	CAWQGGSYNEQFF	TGTGCCTGGCAAGGAGGCTCCTACAATGAGCAGTTCTTC
TRBJ2-5	-	TRBV28	TRBD1	CASSLGDREYF	TGTGCCAGCAGTTTAGGGGACAGGGAGTACTTC
TRBJ2-1	-	TRBV7-8	TRBD1	CASSLRQGAYNEQFF	TGTGCCAGCAGCTTAAGGCAGGGGGCTTACAATGAGCAGTTCTTC
TRBJ2-7	-	TRBV7-2	-	CASSPREGAREQYF	TGTGCCAGCAGCCCCCGGGAGGGGGCCCGAGAGCAGTACTTC
TRBJ1-5	-	TRBV19	TRBD1	CASTIRYRGDQPQHF	TGTGCCAGTACCATAAGGTACAGGGGAGATCAGCCCCAGCATTTT
TRBJ1-1	-	TRBV27	-	CASAGMNEAFF	TGTGCCAGCGCAGGGATGAATGAAGCTTTCTTT
TRBJ2-2	-	TRBV27	TRBD2	CASSLLAGSTGELFF	TGTGCCAGCAGTTTACTAGCGGGATCTACCGGGGAGCTGTTTTTT
TRBJ2-1	-	TRBV9	TRBD2	CASSVETSGTDNEQFF	TGTGCCAGCAGCGTAGAAACTAGCGGGACCGACAATGAGCAGTTCTTC
TRBJ2-2	-	TRBV27	-	CASRPGVSTGELFF	TGTGCCAGCAGGCCGGGCGTGAGCACCGGGGAGCTGTTTTTT
TRBJ1-1	-	TRBV15	-	CATSRVGGGTEAFF	TGTGCCACCAGCAGAGTGGGGGGGGGCACTGAAGCTTTCTTT
TRBJ2-7	once	TRBV2	TRBD1	CASSEIGTGLREQYF	TGTGCCAGCAGTGAAATCGGGACAGGGTTGAGAGAGCAGTACTTC
TRBJ2-7	-	TRBV28	-	CASSLQQNSYEQYF	TGTGCCAGCAGTTTACAACAGAACTCCTACGAGCAGTACTTC
TRBJ2-7	-	TRBV11-2	-	CASSFGIPLSFYEQYF	TGTGCCAGCAGCTTCGGTATCCCACTGAGCTTTTACGAGCAGTACTTC
TRBJ2-5	-	TRBV28	-	CASSSQQGEQYF	TGTGCCAGCAGTTCCCAACAGGGAGAGCAGTACTTC
TRBJ2-7	few	TRBV5-4	-	CASSVGSEQYF	TGTGCCAGCAGCGTAGGGTCCGAGCAGTACTTC
TRBJ1-1	-	TRBV2	-	CASNYWAEAFF	TGTGCCAGCAACTATTGGGCTGAAGCTTTCTTT
TRBJ1-5	-	TRBV5-1	-	CASSLVGEWPQHF	TGCGCCAGCAGCTTGGTAGGGGAATGGCCCCAGCATTTT
TRBJ2-7	-	TRBV5-1	-	CASAGDTFFYEQYF	TGCGCCAGCGCCGGGGACACCTTTTTTTACGAGCAGTACTTC
TRBJ1-5	-	TRBV19	-	CASSIRDNNQPQHF	TGTGCCAGTAGTATCCGGGACAACAATCAGCCCCAGCATTTT
TRBJ2-1	-	TRBV14	TRBD1	CASSRYPGQGLNEQFF	TGTGCCAGCAGCCGATACCCAGGACAGGGGTTGAATGAGCAGTTCTTC
TRBJ1-4	-	TRBV13	-	CASSLGGQIATNEKLFF	TGTGCCAGCAGCTTAGGCGGACAGATTGCAACTAATGAAAAACTGTTTTTT
TRBJ2-7	-	TRBV29-1	-	CSVVGGQIYEQYF	TGCAGCGTTGTGGGGGGACAGATCTACGAGCAGTACTTC
TRBJ1-1	-	TRBV6-6	TRBD1	CASSSGRDSGTEAFF	TGTGCCAGCAGTTCGGGCCGGGACAGCGGAACTGAAGCTTTCTTT
TRBJ2-1	-	TRBV7-9	-	CASSSPESSYNEQFF	TGTGCCAGCAGCTCCCCAGAGAGCTCCTACAATGAGCAGTTCTTC
TRBJ1-2	-	TRBV27	-	CASSPIPGHYYGYTF	TGTGCCAGCAGTCCAATCCCGGGACACTACTATGGCTACACCTTC
TRBJ2-7	-	TRBV6-5	TRBD1	CASSTTGEDYEQYF	TGTGCCAGCAGCACGACAGGGGAAGACTACGAGCAGTACTTC
TRBJ2-5	-	TRBV5-4	-	CASSLRLQETQYF	TGTGCCAGCAGCTTGCGGTTGCAAGAGACCCAGTACTTC
TRBJ2-7	-	TRBV6-1	-	CASSEAKAGLGPDAYEQYF	TGTGCCAGCAGTGAAGCGAAGGCAGGGTTGGGACCTGATGCCTACGAGCAGTACTTC
TRBJ2-7	-	TRBV6-1	-	CASSAPNSARPANYEQYF	TGTGCCAGCAGTGCGCCTAACTCGGCCCGCCCCGCCAATTACGAGCAGTACTTC
TRBJ1-2	-	TRBV13	-	CASSLESMDVGYTF	TGTGCCAGCAGCTTAGAATCAATGGATGTCGGCTACACCTTC
TRBJ2-5	-	TRBV7-2	-	CASSLAREETQYF	TGTGCCAGCAGCTTAGCCAGGGAAGAGACCCAGTACTTC
TRBJ2-1	-	TRBV27	TRBD1	CASSLDRVGNEQFF	TGTGCCAGCAGTTTGGACAGGGTTGGCAATGAGCAGTTCTTC
TRBJ2-2	once	TRBV27	-	CASSLRGSTGELFF	TGTGCCAGCAGTTTAAGGGGTTCCACCGGGGAGCTGTTTTTT
TRBJ2-7	-	TRBV28	-	CASSLGTENYEQYF	TGTGCCAGCAGTTTAGGGACGGAGAACTACGAGCAGTACTTC
TRBJ2-7	-	TRBV4-2	TRBD2	CASSQDLGGGPGEQYF	TGTGCCAGCAGCCAAGATCTGGGGGGAGGGCCGGGCGAGCAGTACTTC
TRBJ2-5	once	TRBV27	-	CASSPMGQGTETQYF	TGTGCCAGCAGTCCGATGGGTCAGGGGACAGAGACCCAGTACTTC
TRBJ2-7	-	TRBV29-1	-	CSVEPLATGSYEQYF	TGCAGCGTTGAACCTCTAGCGACAGGCTCCTACGAGCAGTACTTC
TRBJ2-1	-	TRBV28	-	CASSTIRSQGVNEQFF	TGTGCCAGCAGTACAATTCGATCTCAGGGAGTCAATGAGCAGTTCTTC
TRBJ2-2	-	TRBV11-2	TRBD1	CASSLEFSGQGVTGELFF	TGTGCCAGCAGCTTAGAATTTTCCGGACAGGGCGTAACCGGGGAGCTGTTTTTT